This T cell receptor (beta chain) originates from a study of T cells in localized non-small cell lung cancer. Produced via immunoSEQ multiplex PCR; TCRdb's table is partial and in-frame only. Among tens of thousands of clones listed, roughly 84% were seen once. Germline lookup yields CDR1 SNHLY and CDR2 FYNNEI. Trimming left V 7 bases short and J 0 bases short, with 14 bases between. This CDR3 is built from 15 residues. Here the sequenced sample was peripheral blood, taken before any cancer treatment. The chain uses TRBV2 and TRBJ2-3; the D is unclear. The receptor was derived from a female donor older than 55 with stage I lung adenocarcinoma. CDR3 nucleotide sequence: TGTGCCAGCACCCAGACATTATCTAGCACAGATACGCAGTATTTT. Protein: CASTQTLSSTDTQYF.